Listed here is a single T cell receptor (beta chain). Unique molecular identifiers were built into the TCR beta cDNA libraries. There were 1 to 10 million T cells, and 400,000 to 650,000 cDNA molecules came from them. TCRdb reprocessed the PCR reads via MiXCR and lists one record per CDR3 protein. Among some 160,000 distinct CDR3 sequences listed, around 34% were seen once. These data originate in a study of post-analysis software for immune sequencing data. This specimen consisted of blood, obtained after autologous hematopoietic stem cell transplantation. This receptor was identified in a girl aged 10 to 17 with multiple sclerosis.

CDR3 region: CASPGTGNTGELFF. In nucleotides, the CDR3 is TGCGCCAGTCCCGGGACAGGGAACACCGGGGAGCTGTTTTTT. The rearrangement links TRBV5-1 to TRBJ2-2; 8 nucleotides align to TRBD1. V trimming: 8 bases; J trimming: 1 base; junction bases outside the gene matches: 4. The CDR3 has 14 residues. Germline V gene sequence: CDR1 SGHRS, CDR2 YFSETQ.